The clone carrying this T cell receptor beta chain appeared a few times. Its cognate antigen is unknown. The data stem from a study of cytomegalovirus exposure and HLA in healthy donors. Broader study findings: An analysis was carried out later, and it reportedly showed fewer N-insertions in an Asian-associated ancestry cluster than the 666-donor mean. The records held CMV serostatus as the only immune exposure information. Earlier findings revealed that most TCR beta V segments proved productive either about 87% or about 30% of the time.

The CDR3 has 13 residues. Germline V gene lookup returns CDR1 SNHLY and CDR2 FYNNEI. J lost 9 bases, V lost 8 bases, and 12 bases had no gene match. 13 Jbeta primers and 60 Vbeta primers were used for the PCR. Here immunoSEQ multiplex PCR was the method, and the copy in TCRdb shows in-frame clones only, minus some. The repertoire includes about 230,000 clones, around 80% of them detected once, and about 2.5% sits in the top ten. Input material: PBMCs. V gene TRBV2 combines with J gene TRBJ1-1, with 7 bases that match TRBD1. The receptor was derived from a woman aged 60 to 75 in good health and CMV-seropositive. The DNA for the CDR3 is TGTGCCAGCGGGCTTGAACGGGACAGACAAGCTTTCTTT. Translated: CASGLERDRQAFF.